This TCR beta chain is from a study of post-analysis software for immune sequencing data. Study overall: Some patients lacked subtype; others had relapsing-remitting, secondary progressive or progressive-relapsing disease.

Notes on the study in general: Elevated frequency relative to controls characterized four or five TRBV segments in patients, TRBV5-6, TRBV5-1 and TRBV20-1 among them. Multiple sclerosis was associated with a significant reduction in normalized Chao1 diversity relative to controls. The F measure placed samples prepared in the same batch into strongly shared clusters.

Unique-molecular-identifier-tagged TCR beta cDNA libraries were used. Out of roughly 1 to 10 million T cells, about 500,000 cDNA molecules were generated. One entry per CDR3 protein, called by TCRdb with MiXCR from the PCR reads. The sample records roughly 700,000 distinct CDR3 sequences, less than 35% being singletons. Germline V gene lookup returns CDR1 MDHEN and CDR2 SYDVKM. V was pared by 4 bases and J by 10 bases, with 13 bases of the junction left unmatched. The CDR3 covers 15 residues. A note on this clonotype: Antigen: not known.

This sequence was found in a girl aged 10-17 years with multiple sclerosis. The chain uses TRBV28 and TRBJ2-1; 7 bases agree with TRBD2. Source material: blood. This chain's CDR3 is CASSSGTKYSYEQFF. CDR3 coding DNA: TGTGCCAGCAGTTCCGGGACTAAATACTCCTACGAGCAGTTCTTC.